The present T cell receptor beta chain was sequenced within a study of early T cells in non-severe SARS-CoV-2 infection. Per the germline V gene, CDR1 is SGHKS and CDR2 is YYEKEE (reference sequence). The CDR3 is 13 residues long. Between the trimmed V and J ends, which lost 2 bases and 4 bases, there was a span of 8 bases. Broader study findings: The VDJdb matching leaned toward anti-spike CD8 responses and overlooked private and CD4 specificities.

TCRdb re-derived calls from the 5' RACE reads in MiXCR, one entry per CDR3 protein. The repertoire consists of tens of thousands of distinct CDR3 sequences, with around 6% occurring once and the leading ten covering about 2.7%. A word on this clonotype: Its target is not known.

The chain carries TRBV5-5 and TRBJ2-3; the D is unclear. The sequence derives from an adult who was a healthcare worker with PCR-confirmed SARS-CoV-2 infection or an uninfected control (not recorded which). The material was whole blood, obtained at baseline. The CDR3 DNA follows: TGTGCCAGCAGCTTCGTTAGAGCAGATACGCAGTATTTT. Amino acid sequence: CASSFVRADTQYF.